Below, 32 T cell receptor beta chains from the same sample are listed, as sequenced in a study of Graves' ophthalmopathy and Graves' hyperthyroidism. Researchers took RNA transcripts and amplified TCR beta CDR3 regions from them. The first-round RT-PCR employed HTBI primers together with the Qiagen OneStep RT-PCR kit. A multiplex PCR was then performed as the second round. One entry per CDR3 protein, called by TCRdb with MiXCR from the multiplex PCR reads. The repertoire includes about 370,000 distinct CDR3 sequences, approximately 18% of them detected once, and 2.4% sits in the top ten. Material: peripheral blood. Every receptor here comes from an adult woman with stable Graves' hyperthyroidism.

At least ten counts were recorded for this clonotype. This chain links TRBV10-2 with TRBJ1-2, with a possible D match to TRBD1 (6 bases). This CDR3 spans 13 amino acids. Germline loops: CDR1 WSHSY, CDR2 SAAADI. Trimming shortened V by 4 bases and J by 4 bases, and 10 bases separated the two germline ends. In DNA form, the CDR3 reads TGCGCCAGCAGTGTGGGGGCCTCCTATGGCTACACCTTC. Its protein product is CASSVGASYGYTF.

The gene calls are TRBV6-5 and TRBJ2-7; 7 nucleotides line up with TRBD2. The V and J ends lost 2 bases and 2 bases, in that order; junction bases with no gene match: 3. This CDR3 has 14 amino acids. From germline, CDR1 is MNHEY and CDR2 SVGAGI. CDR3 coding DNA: TGTGCCAGCAGTTACGAGCGGGGTGCCTACGAGCAGTACTTC. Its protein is CASSYERGAYEQYF.

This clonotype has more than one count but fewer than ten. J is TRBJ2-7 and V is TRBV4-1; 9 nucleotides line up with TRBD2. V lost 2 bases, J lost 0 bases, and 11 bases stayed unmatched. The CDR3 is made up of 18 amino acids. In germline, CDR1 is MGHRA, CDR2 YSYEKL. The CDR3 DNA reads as TGCGCCAGCAGCCAACAGACTAGCGGACTCTTGAGCTCCTACGAGCAGTACTTC. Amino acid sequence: CASSQQTSGLLSSYEQYF.

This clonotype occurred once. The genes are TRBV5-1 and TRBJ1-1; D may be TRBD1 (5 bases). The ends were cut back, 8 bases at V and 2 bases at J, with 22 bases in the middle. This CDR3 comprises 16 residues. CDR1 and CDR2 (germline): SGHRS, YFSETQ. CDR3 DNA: TGCGCCAGTACCCCAGGGTCCAGGATACTAAACACTGAAGCTTTCTTT. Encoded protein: CASTPGSRILNTEAFF. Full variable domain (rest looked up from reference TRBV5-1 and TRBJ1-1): KAGVTQTPRYLIKTRGQQVTLSCSPISGHRSVSWYQQTPGQGLQFLFEYFSETQRNKGNFPGRFSGRQFSNSRSEMNVSTLELGDSALYLCASTPGSRILNTEAFFGQGTRLTVV.

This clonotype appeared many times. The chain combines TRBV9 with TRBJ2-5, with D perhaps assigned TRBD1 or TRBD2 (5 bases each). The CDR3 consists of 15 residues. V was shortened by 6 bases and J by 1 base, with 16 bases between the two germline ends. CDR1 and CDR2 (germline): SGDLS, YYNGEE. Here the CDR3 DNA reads TGTGCCAGCACCCCAGACGGGACCGGCCAAGAGACCCAGTACTTC. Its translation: CASTPDGTGQETQYF.

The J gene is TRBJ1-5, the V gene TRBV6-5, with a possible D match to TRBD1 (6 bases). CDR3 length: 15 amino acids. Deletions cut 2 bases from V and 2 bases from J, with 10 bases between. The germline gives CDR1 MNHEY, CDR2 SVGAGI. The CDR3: CASSYRDRRNQPQHF. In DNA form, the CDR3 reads TGTGCCAGCAGTTACAGAGACAGGCGCAATCAGCCCCAGCATTTT.

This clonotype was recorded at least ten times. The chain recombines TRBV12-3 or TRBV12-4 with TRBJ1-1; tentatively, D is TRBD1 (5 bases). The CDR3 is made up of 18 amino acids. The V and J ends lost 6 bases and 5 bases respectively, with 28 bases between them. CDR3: CASSVSTGTGKAGTEAFF. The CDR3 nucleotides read TGTGCCAGCAGCGTATCCACCGGGACCGGAAAGGCTGGGACTGAAGCTTTCTTT.

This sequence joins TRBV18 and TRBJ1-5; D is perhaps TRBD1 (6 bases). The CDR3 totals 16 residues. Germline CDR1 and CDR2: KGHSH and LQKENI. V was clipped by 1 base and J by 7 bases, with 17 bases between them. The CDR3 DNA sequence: TGTGCCAGCTCACCACGGTCGGCCAGGGGAATCCAGCCCCAGCATTTT. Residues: CASSPRSARGIQPQHF. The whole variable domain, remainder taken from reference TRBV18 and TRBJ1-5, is NAGVMQNPRHLVRRRGQEARLRCSPMKGHSHVYWYRQLPEEGLKFMVYLQKENIIDESGMPKERFSAEFPKEGPSILRIQQVVRGDSAAYFCASSPRSARGIQPQHFGDGTRLSIL.

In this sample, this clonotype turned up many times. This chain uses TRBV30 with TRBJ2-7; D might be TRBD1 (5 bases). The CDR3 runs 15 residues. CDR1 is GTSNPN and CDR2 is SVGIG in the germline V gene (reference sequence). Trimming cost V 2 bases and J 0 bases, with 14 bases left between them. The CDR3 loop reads CAWSYRYRSSYEQYF. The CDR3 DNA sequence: TGTGCCTGGAGTTACAGATACAGGTCCTCCTACGAGCAGTACTTC.

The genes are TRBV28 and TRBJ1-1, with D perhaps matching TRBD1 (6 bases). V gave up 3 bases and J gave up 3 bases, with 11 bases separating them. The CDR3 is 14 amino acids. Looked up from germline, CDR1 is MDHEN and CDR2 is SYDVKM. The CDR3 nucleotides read TGTGCCAGCAGTTTCCAACAGGGATACACTGAAGCTTTCTTT. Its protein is CASSFQQGYTEAFF.

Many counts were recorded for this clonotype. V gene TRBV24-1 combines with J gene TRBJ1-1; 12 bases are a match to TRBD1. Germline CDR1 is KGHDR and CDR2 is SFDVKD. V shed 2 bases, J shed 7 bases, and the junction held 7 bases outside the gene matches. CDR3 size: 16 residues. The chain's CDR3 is CATSDSGTGGSREAFF. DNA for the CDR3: TGTGCCACCAGTGATTCCGGGACAGGGGGCTCCCGTGAAGCTTTCTTT.

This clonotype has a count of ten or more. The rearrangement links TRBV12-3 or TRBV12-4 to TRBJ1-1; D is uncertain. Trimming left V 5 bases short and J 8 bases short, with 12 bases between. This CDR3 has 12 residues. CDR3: CASSAYKLEAFF. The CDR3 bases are TGTGCCAGCAGTGCCTACAAACTCGAAGCTTTCTTT.

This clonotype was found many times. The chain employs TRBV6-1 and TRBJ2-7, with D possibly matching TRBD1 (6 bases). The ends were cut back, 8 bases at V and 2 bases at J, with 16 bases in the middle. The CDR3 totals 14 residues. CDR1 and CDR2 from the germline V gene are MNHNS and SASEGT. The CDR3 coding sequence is TGTGCCAGCCTCGATCGAGGGACAACCTACGAGCAGTACTTC. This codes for CASLDRGTTYEQYF.

CDR3 amino acids: CASSKTGGDQFF. CDR3 nucleotide sequence: TGTGCCAGCAGTAAGACAGGGGGCGACCAGTTCTTC. The chain recombines TRBV11-3 with TRBJ2-5, with 10 positions matching TRBD1. The end of the DNA fits TRBJ2-1 better, so the J call may be wrong. CDR1 is SGHNT, CDR2 YENEEA, per germline. The CDR3 loop spans 12 amino acids.

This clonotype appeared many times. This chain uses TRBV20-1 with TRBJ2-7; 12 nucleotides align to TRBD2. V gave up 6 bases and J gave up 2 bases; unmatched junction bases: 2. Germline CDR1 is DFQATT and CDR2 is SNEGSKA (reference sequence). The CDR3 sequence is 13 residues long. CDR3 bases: TGCAGTGCGCTAGCGGGAGGGACCTACGAGCAGTACTTC. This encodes CSALAGGTYEQYF.

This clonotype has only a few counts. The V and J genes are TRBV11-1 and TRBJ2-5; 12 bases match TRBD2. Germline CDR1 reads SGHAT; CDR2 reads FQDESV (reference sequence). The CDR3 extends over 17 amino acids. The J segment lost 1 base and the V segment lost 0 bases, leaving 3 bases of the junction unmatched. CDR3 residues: CASSLAGLAGIQETQYF. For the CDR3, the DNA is TGTGCCAGCAGCTTAGCAGGACTAGCGGGGATCCAAGAGACCCAGTACTTC.

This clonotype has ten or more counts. CDR3: CASSDLRDTSYEQYF. The CDR3 nucleotides are TGTGCCAGTAGTGACCTCCGGGACACTTCCTACGAGCAGTACTTC. The chain links TRBV19 to TRBJ2-7, with D perhaps matching TRBD1 (6 bases). The CDR3 runs 15 residues. The germline V gene has CDR1 LNHDA and CDR2 SQIVND (reference sequence). V shed 5 bases and J shed 1 base, with 15 bases lying between them.

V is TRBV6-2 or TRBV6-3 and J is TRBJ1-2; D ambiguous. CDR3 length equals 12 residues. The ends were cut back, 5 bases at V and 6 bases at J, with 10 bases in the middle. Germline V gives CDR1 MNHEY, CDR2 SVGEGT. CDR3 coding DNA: TGTGCCAGCAGTCTCTCCCACGATGGCTACACCTTC. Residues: CASSLSHDGYTF.

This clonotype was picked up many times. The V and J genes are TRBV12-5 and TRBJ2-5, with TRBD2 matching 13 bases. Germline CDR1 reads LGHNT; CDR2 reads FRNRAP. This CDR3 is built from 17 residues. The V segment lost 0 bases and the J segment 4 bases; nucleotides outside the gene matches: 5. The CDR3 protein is CASGLVLGLAGVETQYF. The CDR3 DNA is TGTGCTAGTGGTTTGGTACTAGGACTAGCGGGAGTAGAGACCCAGTACTTC.

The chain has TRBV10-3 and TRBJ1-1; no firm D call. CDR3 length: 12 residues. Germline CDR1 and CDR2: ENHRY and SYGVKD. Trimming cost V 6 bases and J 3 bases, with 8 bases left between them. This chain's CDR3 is CAISDGDTEAFF. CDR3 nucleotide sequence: TGTGCCATCAGCGACGGGGACACTGAAGCTTTCTTT.

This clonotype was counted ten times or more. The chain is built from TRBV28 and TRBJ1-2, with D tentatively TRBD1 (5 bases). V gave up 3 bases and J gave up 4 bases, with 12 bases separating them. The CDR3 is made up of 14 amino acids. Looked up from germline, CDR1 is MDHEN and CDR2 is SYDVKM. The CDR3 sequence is CASSFPGGGYGYTF. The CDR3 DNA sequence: TGTGCCAGCAGTTTCCCGGGGGGTGGCTATGGCTACACCTTC.

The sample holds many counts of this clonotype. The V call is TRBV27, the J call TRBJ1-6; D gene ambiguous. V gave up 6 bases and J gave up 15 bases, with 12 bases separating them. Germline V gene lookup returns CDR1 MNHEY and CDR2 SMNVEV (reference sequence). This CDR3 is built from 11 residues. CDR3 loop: CASSRWRVLHF. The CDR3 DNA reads TGTGCCAGCAGCAGATGGCGAGTCCTCCACTTT.

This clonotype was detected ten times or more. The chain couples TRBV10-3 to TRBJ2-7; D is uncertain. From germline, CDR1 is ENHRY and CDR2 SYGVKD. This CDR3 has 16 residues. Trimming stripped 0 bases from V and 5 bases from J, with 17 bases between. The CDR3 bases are TGTGCCATCAGTGAGTCTAGGGCAACCCGGGCGGACGAGCAGTACTTC. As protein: CAISESRATRADEQYF.

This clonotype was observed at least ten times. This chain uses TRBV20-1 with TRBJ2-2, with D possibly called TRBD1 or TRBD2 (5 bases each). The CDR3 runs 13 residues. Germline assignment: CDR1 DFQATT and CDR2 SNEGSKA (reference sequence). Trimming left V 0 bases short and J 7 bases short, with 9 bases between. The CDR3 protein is CSAREGAGGELFF. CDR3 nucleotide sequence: TGCAGTGCTAGAGAAGGGGCGGGCGGGGAGCTGTTTTTT.

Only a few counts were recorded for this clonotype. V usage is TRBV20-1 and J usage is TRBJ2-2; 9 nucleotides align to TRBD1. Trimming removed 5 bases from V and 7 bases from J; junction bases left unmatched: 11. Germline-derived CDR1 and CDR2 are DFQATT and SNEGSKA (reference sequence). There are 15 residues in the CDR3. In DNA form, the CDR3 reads TGCAGTGCTTCCCCCGGGACAGGGTTTGGCGGGGAGCTGTTTTTT. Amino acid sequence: CSASPGTGFGGELFF.

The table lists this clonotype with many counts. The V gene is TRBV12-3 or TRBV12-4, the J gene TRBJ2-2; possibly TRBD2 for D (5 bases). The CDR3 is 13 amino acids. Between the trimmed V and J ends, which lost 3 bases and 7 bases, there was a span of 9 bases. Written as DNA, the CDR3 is TGTGCCAGCAGTTTCGGAGCGGTCGGGGAGCTGTTTTTT. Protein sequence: CASSFGAVGELFF.

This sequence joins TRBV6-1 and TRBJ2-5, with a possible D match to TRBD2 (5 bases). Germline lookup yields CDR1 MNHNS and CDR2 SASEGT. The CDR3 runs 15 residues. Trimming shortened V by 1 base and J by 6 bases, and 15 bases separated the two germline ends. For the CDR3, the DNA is TGTGCCAGCAGTGAAGACTTGGCGGGTCGAAAGACCCAGTACTTC. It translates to CASSEDLAGRKTQYF.

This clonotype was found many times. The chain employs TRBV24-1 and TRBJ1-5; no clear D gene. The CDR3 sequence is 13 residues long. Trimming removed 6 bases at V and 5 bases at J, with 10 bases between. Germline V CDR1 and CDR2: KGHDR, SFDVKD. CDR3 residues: CATSMNGDQPQHF. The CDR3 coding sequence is TGTGCCACCAGTATGAATGGGGATCAGCCCCAGCATTTT.

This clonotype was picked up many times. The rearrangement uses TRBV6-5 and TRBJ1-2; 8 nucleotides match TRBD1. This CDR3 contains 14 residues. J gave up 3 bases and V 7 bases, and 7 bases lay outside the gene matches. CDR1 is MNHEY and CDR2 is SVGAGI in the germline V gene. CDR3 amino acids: CASKRQGSDYGYTF. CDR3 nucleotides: TGTGCCAGCAAACGACAGGGGAGCGACTATGGCTACACCTTC.

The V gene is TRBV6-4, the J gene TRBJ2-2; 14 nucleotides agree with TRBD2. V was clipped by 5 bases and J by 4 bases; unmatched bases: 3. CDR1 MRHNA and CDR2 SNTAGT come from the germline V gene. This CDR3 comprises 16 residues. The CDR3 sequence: CASSLGLAGATGELFF. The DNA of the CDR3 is TGTGCCAGCAGTTTGGGACTAGCGGGAGCCACCGGGGAGCTGTTTTTT.

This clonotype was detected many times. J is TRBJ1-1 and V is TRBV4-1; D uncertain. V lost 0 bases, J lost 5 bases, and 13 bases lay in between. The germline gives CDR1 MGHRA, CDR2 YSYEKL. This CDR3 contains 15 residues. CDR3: CASSQDRRLKTEAFF. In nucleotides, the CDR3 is TGCGCCAGCAGCCAAGATCGGCGACTCAAAACTGAAGCTTTCTTT.

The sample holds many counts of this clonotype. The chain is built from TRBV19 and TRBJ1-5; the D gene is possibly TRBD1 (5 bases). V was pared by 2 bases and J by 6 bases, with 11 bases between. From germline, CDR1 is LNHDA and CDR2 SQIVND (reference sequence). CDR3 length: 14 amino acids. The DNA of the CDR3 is TGTGCCAGTAGTATACCAGGGTATCGTCAGCCCCAGCATTTT. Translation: CASSIPGYRQPQHF. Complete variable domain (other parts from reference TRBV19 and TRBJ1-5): DGGITQSPKYLFRKEGQNVTLSCEQNLNHDAMYWYRQDPGQGLRLIYYSQIVNDFQKGDIAEGYSVSREKKESFPLTVTSAQKNPTAFYLCASSIPGYRQPQHFGDGTRLSIL.